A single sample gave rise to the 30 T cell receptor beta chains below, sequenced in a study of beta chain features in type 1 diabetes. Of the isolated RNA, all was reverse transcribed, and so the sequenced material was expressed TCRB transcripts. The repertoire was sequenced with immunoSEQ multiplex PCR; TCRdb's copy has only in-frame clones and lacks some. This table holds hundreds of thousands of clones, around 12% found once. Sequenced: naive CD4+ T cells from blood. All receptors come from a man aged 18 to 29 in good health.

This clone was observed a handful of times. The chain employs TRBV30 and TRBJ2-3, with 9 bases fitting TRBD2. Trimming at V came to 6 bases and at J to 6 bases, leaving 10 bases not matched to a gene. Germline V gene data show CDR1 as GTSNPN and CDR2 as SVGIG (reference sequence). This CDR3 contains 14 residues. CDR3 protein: CACQQGLAVDTQYF. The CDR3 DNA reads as TGTGCCTGCCAGCAGGGACTAGCAGTCGATACGCAGTATTTT.

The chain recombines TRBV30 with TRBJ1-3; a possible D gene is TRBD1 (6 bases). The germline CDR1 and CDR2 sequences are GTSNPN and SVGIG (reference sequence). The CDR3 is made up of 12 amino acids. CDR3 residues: CATGGLGNTIYF. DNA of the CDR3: TGTGCTACGGGGGGGCTTGGAAACACCATATATTTT.

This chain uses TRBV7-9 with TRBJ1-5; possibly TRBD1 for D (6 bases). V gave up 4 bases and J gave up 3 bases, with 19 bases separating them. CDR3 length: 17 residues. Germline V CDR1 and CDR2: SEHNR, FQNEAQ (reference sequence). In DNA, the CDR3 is TGTGCCAGCAGCTCGAACCGCAGGGGTTACAACAATCAGCCCCAGCATTTT. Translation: CASSSNRRGYNNQPQHF.

CDR3 nucleotides: TGTGCCATCAGTGAGTCTAGGGGGCGGTACGAGCAGTACTTC. This codes for CAISESRGRYEQYF. The V call is TRBV10-3, the J call TRBJ2-7; TRBD1 matches 7 bases. V shed 0 bases, J shed 4 bases, and the junction held 3 bases outside the gene matches. The germline gives CDR1 ENHRY, CDR2 SYGVKD. The CDR3 has 14 amino acids.

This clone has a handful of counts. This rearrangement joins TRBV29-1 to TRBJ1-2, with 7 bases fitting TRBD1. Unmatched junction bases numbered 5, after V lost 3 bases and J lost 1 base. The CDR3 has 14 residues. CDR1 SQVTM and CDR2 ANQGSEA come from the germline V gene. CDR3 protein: CSVDNRGNNYGYTF. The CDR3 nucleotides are TGCAGCGTTGATAACAGGGGCAATAACTATGGCTACACCTTC.

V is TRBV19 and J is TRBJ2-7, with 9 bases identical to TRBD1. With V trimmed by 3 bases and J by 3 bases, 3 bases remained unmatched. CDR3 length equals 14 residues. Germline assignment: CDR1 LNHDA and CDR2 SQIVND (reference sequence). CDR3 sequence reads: CASSMGQGVYEQYF. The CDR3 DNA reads TGTGCCAGTAGTATGGGACAGGGTGTCTACGAGCAGTACTTC.

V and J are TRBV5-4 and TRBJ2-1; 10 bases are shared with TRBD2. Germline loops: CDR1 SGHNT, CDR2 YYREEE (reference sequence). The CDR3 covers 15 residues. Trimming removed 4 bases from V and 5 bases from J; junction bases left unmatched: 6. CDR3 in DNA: TGTGCCAGCAGCGTGCTAGCGGGAGTCGACAATGAGCAGTTCTTC. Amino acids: CASSVLAGVDNEQFF.

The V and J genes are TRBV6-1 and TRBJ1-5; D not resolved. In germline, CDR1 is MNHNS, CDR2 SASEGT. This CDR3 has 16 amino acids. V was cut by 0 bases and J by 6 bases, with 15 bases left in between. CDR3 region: CASSEARGGPGQPQHF. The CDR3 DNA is TGTGCCAGCAGTGAAGCGCGGGGTGGGCCAGGTCAGCCCCAGCATTTT.

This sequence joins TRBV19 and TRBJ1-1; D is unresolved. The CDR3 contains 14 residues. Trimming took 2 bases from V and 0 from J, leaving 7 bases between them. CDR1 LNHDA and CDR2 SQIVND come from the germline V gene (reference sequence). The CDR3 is CASSIQAMNTEAFF. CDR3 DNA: TGTGCCAGTAGTATACAGGCAATGAACACTGAAGCTTTCTTT.

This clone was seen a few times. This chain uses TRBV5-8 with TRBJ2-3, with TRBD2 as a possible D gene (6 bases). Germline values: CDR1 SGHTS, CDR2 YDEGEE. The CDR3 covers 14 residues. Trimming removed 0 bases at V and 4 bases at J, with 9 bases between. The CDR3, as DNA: TGTGCCAGCAGCTTGGGGCGGGGACCAGATACGCAGTATTTT. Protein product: CASSLGRGPDTQYF.

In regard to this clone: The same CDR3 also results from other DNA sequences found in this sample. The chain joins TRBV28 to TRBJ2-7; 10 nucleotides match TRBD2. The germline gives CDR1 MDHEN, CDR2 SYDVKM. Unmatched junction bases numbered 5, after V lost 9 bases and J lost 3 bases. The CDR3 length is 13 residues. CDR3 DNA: TGTGCCAGTAGGACTAGCGGCCTCTACGAGCAGTACTTC. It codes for CASRTSGLYEQYF. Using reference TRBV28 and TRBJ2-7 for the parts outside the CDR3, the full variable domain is DVKVTQSSRYLVKRTGEKVFLECVQDMDHENMFWYRQDPGLGLRLIYFSYDVKMKEKGDIPEGYSVSREKKERFSLILESASTNQTSMYLCASRTSGLYEQYFGPGTRLTVT.

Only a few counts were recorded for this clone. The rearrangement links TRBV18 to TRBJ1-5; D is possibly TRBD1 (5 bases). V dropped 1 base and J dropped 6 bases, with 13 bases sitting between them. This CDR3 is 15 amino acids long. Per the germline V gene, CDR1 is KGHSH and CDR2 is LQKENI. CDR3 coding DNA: TGTGCCAGCTCACCACAAACAGGCCGCATTCAGCCCCAGCATTTT. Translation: CASSPQTGRIQPQHF.

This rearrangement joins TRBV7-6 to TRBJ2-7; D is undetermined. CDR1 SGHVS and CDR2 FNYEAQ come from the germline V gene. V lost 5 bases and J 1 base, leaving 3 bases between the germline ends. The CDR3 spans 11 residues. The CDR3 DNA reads TGTGCCAGCAGCCGGTCCTACGAGCAGTACTTC. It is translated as CASSRSYEQYF.

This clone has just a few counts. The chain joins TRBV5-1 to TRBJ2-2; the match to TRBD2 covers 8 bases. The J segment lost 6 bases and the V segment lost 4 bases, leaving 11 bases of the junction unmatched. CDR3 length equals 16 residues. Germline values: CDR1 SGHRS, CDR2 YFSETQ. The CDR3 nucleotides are TGCGCCAGCAGCGTACCGGGACTAGGGGCTCCCGGGGAGCTGTTTTTT. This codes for CASSVPGLGAPGELFF.

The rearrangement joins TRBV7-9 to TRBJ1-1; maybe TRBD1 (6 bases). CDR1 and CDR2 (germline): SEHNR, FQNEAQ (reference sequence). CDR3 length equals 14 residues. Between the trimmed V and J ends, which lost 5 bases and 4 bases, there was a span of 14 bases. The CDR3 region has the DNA TGTGCCAGCAGCGCCGGGCAGGGGAGCACTGAAGCTTTCTTT. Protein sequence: CASSAGQGSTEAFF.

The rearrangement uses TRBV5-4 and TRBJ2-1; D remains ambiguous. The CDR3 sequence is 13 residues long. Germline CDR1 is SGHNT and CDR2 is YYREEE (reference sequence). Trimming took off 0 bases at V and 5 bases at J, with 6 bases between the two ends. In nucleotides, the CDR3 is TGTGCCAGCAGCTTGGAACAACACAATGAGCAGTTCTTC. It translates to CASSLEQHNEQFF.

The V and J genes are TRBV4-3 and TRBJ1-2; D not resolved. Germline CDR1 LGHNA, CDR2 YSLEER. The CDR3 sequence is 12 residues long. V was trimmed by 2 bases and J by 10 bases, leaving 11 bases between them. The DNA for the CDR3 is TGCGCCAGCAGCCAACATTGGGGAGACTACACCTTC. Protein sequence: CASSQHWGDYTF.

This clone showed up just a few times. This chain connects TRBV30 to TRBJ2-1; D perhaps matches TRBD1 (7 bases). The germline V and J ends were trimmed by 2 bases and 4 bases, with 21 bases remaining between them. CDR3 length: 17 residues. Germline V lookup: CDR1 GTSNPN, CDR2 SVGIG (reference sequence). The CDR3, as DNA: TGTGCCTGGAGTCGGGGGACAGAAGCCCCGGGGTACAATGAGCAGTTCTTC. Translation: CAWSRGTEAPGYNEQFF.

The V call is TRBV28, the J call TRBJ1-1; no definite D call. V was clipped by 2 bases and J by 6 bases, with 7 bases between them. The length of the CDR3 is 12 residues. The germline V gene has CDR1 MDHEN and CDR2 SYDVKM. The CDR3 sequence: CASSLVRPEAFF. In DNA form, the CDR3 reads TGTGCCAGCAGTTTAGTCAGGCCTGAAGCTTTCTTT.

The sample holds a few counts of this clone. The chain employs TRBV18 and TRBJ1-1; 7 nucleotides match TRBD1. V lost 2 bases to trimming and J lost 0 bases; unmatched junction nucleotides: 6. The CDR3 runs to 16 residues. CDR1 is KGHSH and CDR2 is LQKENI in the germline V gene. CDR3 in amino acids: CASSPLETGLNTEAFF. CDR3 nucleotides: TGTGCCAGCTCACCATTGGAGACAGGGCTGAACACTGAAGCTTTCTTT.

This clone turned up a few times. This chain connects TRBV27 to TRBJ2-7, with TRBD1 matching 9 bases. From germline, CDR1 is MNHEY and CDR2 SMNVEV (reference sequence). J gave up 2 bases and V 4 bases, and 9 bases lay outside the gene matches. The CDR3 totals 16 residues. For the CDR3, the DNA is TGTGCCAGCAGTTATCTTGGACAGGGGAGGACCTACGAGCAGTACTTC. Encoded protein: CASSYLGQGRTYEQYF.

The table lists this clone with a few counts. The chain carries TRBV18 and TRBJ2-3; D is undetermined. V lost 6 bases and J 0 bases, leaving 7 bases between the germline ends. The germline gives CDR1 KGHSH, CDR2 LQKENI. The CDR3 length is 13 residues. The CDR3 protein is CASSQHSTDTQYF. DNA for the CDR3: TGTGCCAGCTCCCAACACAGCACAGATACGCAGTATTTT.

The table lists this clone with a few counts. The CDR3 spells CASSLYTGENTEAFF. For the CDR3, the DNA is TGCGCCAGCAGCTTATACACAGGGGAGAACACTGAAGCTTTCTTT. This chain joins TRBV5-1 and TRBJ1-1; TRBD1 aligns across 7 bases. This CDR3 is built from 15 residues. After removal of 2 bases from V and 1 base from J, the junction contained 5 bases not matched to a gene. Germline V CDR1 and CDR2: SGHRS, YFSETQ. Combining the CDR3 with reference TRBV5-1 and TRBJ1-1 gives the whole variable domain KAGVTQTPRYLIKTRGQQVTLSCSPISGHRSVSWYQQTPGQGLQFLFEYFSETQRNKGNFPGRFSGRQFSNSRSEMNVSTLELGDSALYLCASSLYTGENTEAFFGQGTRLTVV.

The CDR3 spells CASTRRIYGYTF. In DNA, the CDR3 is TGTGCCAGCACCCGGCGGATCTATGGCTACACCTTC. The rearrangement joins TRBV2 to TRBJ1-2; D ambiguous. The CDR3 contains 12 residues. V gave up 7 bases and J gave up 4 bases, with 10 bases separating them. The germline V gene encodes CDR1 SNHLY and CDR2 FYNNEI.

Here the CDR3 reads CASSPGTGGLSQPQHF. The CDR3 coding sequence is TGTGCCAGCAGTCCTGGGACAGGGGGCTTAAGTCAGCCCCAGCATTTT. The chain employs TRBV2 and TRBJ1-5, with 12 bases identical to TRBD1. Germline V gene data show CDR1 as SNHLY and CDR2 as FYNNEI. V lost 5 bases to trimming and J lost 6 bases; unmatched junction nucleotides: 8. This CDR3 contains 16 residues.

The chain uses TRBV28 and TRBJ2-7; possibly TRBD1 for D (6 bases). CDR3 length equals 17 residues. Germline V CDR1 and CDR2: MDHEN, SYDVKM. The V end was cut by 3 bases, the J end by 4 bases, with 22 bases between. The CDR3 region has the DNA TGTGCCAGCAGTTTCCGTCCCGGACGGCAGGGGTCTTACGAGCAGTACTTC. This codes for CASSFRPGRQGSYEQYF.

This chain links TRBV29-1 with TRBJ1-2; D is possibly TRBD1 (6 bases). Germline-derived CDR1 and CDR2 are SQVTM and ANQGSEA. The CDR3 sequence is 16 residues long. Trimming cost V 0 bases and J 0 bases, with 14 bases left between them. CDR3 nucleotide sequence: TGCAGCGTTGAAGATACAGGGTTACCCACTAACTATGGCTACACCTTC. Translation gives CSVEDTGLPTNYGYTF. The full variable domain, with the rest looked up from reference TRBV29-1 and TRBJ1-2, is SAVISQKPSRDICQRGTSLTIQCQVDSQVTMMFWYRQQPGQSLTLIATANQGSEATYESGFVIDKFPISRPNLTFSTLTVSNMSPEDSSIYLCSVEDTGLPTNYGYTFGSGTRLTVV.

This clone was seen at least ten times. The CDR3 region has the DNA TGCGCCAGCAGCCAAGATTGGACTAGCGGGGGGGCGAACATTCAGTACTTC. Protein sequence: CASSQDWTSGGANIQYF. V and J are TRBV4-3 and TRBJ2-4; TRBD2 aligns across 15 bases. Losses at the gene ends were 0 bases for V and 7 bases for J; bases not matched to a gene: 4. CDR3 length: 17 residues. CDR1 and CDR2 from the germline V gene are LGHNA and YSLEER.

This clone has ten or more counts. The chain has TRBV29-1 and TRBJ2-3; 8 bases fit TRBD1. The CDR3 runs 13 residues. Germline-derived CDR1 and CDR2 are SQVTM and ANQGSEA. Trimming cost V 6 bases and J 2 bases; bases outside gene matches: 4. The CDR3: CSVQGVLTDTQYF. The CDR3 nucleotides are TGCAGCGTACAGGGGGTCCTCACAGATACGCAGTATTTT.

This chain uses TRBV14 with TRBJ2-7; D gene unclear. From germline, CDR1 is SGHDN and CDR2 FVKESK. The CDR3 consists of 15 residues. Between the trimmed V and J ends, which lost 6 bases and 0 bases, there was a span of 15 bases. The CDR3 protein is CASSRSARLSYEQYF. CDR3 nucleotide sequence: TGTGCCAGCAGTAGATCCGCTAGACTCTCCTACGAGCAGTACTTC.